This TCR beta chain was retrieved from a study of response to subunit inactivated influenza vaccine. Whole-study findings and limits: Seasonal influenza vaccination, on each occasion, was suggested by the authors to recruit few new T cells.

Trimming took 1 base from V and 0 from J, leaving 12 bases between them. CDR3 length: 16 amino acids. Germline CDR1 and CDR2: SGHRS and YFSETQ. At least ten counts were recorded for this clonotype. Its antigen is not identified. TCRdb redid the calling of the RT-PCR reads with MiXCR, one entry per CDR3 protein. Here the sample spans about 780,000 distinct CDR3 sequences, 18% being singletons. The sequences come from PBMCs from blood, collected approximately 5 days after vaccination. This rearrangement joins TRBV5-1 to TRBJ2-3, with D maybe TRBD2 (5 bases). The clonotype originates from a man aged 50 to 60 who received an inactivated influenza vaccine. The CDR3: CASSLSGGPSTDTQYF. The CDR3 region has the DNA TGCGCCAGCAGCTTGAGCGGCGGTCCAAGCACAGATACGCAGTATTTT.